This T cell receptor (beta chain) was profiled in a study of OX40 agonist ivuxolimab in advanced cancers. Turning to the study itself: All patients had ivuxolimab intravenously every 2 weeks at 0.01 to 10 mg/kg. Partial responses occurred in three patients (one hepatocellular carcinoma, two cutaneous melanoma). Study-wide results and limits: Average numbers of expanded clones were greater in CD8+ T cells than in CD4+. Among the nonresponders, some also had low normalized T-cell clonal expansion.

TCRdb keeps only in-frame clones here, not all; method: immunoSEQ multiplex PCR. The sample has some 25,000 clones, around 85% seen once. This CDR3 is 14 amino acids long. Germline assignment: CDR1 SNHLY and CDR2 FYNNEI. Deletions cut 7 bases from V and 4 bases from J, with 14 bases between. A few counts support this clone. Its specificity is not known. The sequence was collected from an adult with an advanced solid tumor such as melanoma, head and neck, liver or kidney cancer. The sample here was CD4+ or CD8+ T cells sorted from blood, taken in a trial of the OX40 agonist ivuxolimab. J is TRBJ1-5 and V is TRBV2; D gene ambiguous. CDR3 protein: CASKRSAQNQPQHF. CDR3 nucleotide sequence: TGTGCCAGCAAGCGGTCGGCACAGAATCAGCCCCAGCATTTT. Variable domain in full (rest from reference TRBV2 and TRBJ1-5): EPEVTQTPSHQVTQMGQEVILRCVPISNHLYFYWYRQILGQKVEFLVSFYNNEISEKSEIFDDQFSVERPDGSNFTLKIRSTKLEDSAMYFCASKRSAQNQPQHFGDGTRLSIL.